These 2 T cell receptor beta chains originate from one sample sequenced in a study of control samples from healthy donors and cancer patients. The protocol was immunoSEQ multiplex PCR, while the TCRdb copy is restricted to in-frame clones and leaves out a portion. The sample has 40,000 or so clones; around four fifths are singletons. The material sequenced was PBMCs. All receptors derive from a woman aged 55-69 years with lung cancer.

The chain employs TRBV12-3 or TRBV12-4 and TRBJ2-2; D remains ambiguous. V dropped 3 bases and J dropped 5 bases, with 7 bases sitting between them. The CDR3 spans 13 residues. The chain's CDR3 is CASSLVRTGELFF. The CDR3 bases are TGTGCCAGCAGTTTGGTGAGGACCGGGGAGCTGTTTTTT.

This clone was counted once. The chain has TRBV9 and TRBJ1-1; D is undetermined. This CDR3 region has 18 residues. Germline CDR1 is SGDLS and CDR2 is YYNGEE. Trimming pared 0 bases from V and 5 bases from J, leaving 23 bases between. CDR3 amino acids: CASSVVWAPRGEGTEAFF. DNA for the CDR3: TGTGCCAGCAGCGTAGTTTGGGCCCCTCGCGGGGAAGGGACTGAAGCTTTCTTT.